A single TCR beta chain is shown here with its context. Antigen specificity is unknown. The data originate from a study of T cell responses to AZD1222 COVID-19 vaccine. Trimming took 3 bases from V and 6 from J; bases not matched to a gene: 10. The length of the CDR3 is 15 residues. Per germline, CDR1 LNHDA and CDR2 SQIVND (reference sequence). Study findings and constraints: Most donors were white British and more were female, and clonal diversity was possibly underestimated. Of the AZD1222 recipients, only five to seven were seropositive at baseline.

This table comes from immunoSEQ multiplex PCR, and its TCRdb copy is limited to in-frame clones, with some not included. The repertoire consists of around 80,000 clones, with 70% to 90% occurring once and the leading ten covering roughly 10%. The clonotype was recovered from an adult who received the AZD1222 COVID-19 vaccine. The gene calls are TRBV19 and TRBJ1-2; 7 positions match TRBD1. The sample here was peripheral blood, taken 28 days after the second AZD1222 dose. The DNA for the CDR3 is TGTGCCAGTAGTATCAGATCCACAGGGGCTAATGGCTACACCTTC. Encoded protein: CASSIRSTGANGYTF.